The 6 T cell receptor beta chains below all came from one sample that was sequenced in a study of blood T cell repertoires in COVID-19 (dated by TCRdb to the early 2020s). The library was built by means of the immunoSEQ multiplex PCR assay. Held by TCRdb, this immuneACCESS table contains in-frame sequences only and omits some clones. Under half of the omission traces to an unresolved V gene where checked; the cause of the rest is unknown. Across this sample there are 100,000 to 150,000 clones, with approximately 85% seen only once. The ten biggest clones cover roughly 3.2% of the sample. Sequenced input: peripheral blood. These receptors originate from a woman at least 80 years old with COVID-19, enrolled during active disease.

The chain joins TRBV28 to TRBJ2-3; 7 bases are a match to TRBD2. Germline CDR1 reads MDHEN; CDR2 reads SYDVKM. The CDR3 length is 16 residues. Losses at the gene ends were 5 bases for V and 2 bases for J; bases not matched to a gene: 10. The CDR3 loop is CASSRHTGTNTDTQYF. The CDR3 DNA follows: TGTGCCAGCAGTCGCCATACCGGGACTAACACAGATACGCAGTATTTT.

J is TRBJ2-3 and V is TRBV27; 10 positions agree with TRBD2. The germline V gene encodes CDR1 MNHEY and CDR2 SMNVEV (reference sequence). V dropped 5 bases and J dropped 0; count of bases not matched to a gene: 5. The CDR3 is made up of 16 amino acids. The CDR3 protein is CASSQLAGSSTDTQYF. CDR3 nucleotides: TGTGCCAGCAGTCAACTAGCGGGATCTAGCACAGATACGCAGTATTTT.

This sequence joins TRBV5-1 and TRBJ2-7; TRBD1 aligns across 12 bases. The CDR3 is made up of 16 amino acids. V was pared by 1 base and J by 5 bases, with 7 bases of the junction left unmatched. Germline V CDR1 and CDR2: SGHRS, YFSETQ. The CDR3 protein is CASSLQGQGAFDEQYF. The DNA for the CDR3 is TGCGCCAGCAGCTTGCAGGGACAGGGGGCTTTCGACGAGCAGTACTTC. Full variable domain (rest looked up from reference TRBV5-1 and TRBJ2-7): KAGVTQTPRYLIKTRGQQVTLSCSPISGHRSVSWYQQTPGQGLQFLFEYFSETQRNKGNFPGRFSGRQFSNSRSEMNVSTLELGDSALYLCASSLQGQGAFDEQYFGPGTRLTVT.

The chain uses TRBV6-4 and TRBJ2-4, with 14 bases lining up with TRBD2. Trimming cost V 6 bases and J 5 bases; bases outside gene matches: 0. The length of the CDR3 is 14 residues. Germline V lookup: CDR1 MRHNA, CDR2 SNTAGT. The DNA for the CDR3 is TGTGCCAGCAGGACTAGCGGGAGGGAAAACATTCAGTACTTC. This encodes CASRTSGRENIQYF.

This clone was recorded once. The V call is TRBV5-1, the J call TRBJ1-4; D remains unclear. The V end was cut by 0 bases, the J end by 3 bases, with 9 bases between. The CDR3 sequence is 15 residues long. Germline assignment: CDR1 SGHRS and CDR2 YFSETQ. The CDR3 loop is CASSLAPLANEKLFF. The CDR3 coding sequence is TGCGCCAGCAGCTTGGCCCCTCTAGCTAATGAAAAACTGTTTTTT.

V is TRBV27 and J is TRBJ2-1; 13 nucleotides align to TRBD2. After removal of 6 bases from V and 4 bases from J, the junction contained 6 bases not matched to a gene. CDR3 length: 16 amino acids. From germline, CDR1 is MNHEY and CDR2 SMNVEV (reference sequence). The CDR3 region is CASSLPGLAGYNEQFF. The CDR3 region has the DNA TGTGCCAGCAGCCTCCCGGGACTAGCGGGATACAATGAGCAGTTCTTC.